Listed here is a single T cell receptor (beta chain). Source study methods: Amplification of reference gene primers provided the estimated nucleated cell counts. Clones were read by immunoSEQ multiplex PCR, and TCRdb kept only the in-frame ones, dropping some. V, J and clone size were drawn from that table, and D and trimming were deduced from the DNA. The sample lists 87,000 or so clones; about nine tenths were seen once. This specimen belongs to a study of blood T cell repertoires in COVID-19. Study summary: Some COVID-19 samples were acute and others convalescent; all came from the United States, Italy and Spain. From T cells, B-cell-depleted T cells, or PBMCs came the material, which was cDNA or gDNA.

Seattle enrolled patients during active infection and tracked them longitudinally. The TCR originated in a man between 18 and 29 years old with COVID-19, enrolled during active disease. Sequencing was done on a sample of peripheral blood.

In DNA, the CDR3 is TGCGCCAGCAGCCATCCGGACAGGGTTGGGGAGACCCAGTACTTC. This gives the protein CASSHPDRVGETQYF. The chain links TRBV4-1 to TRBJ2-5, with 8 bases fitting TRBD1. This CDR3 contains 15 residues. The V and J ends lost 3 bases and 5 bases, in that order; junction bases with no gene match: 8. From germline, CDR1 is MGHRA and CDR2 YSYEKL.